The entry below gives a single T cell receptor (beta chain) sequence along with its context. This record belongs to a study of cytomegalovirus exposure and HLA in healthy donors. Germline V lookup: CDR1 LNHDA, CDR2 SQIVND (reference sequence). This CDR3 has 16 residues. After removal of 7 bases from V and 2 bases from J, the junction contained 11 bases not matched to a gene. PCR used 60 Vbeta primers and 13 Jbeta primers. The protocol was immunoSEQ multiplex PCR, while the TCRdb copy is restricted to in-frame clones and leaves out a portion. The sample lists about 160,000 clones, around 85% seen once, with 1% in the top ten.

This sequence originates from a boy aged 2 to 9 in good health and CMV-seronegative. This chain connects TRBV19 to TRBJ1-3; 7 bases fit TRBD1. What was sequenced was PBMCs. This CDR3 reads CASKPLETGPGNTIYF. The CDR3 bases are TGTGCCAGTAAACCGCTAGAGACAGGGCCTGGAAACACCATATATTTT.